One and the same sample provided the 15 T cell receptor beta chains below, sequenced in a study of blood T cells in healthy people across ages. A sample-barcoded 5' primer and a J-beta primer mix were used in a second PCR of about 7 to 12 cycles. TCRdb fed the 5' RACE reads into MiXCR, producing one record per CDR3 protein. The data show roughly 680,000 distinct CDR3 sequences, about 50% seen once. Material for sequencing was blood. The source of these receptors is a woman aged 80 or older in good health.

CDR3 in DNA: TGTGCCAGCAGCTCCGCCGAGACAGGGTTCAATGAGCAGTTCTTC. Translating gives CASSSAETGFNEQFF. V and J are TRBV13 and TRBJ2-1; TRBD1 agrees at 7 bases. The germline V gene has CDR1 PRHDT and CDR2 FYEKMQ (reference sequence). The CDR3 has 15 residues. The V gene end was trimmed by 4 bases and the J gene end by 6 bases; junction bases not matched to a gene: 9.

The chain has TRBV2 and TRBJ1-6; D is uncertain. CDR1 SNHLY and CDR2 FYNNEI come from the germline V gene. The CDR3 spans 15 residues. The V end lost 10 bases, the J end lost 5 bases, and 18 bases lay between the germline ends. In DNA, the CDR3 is TGTGCCAATACGAAAGGCCGTGGGGATAATTCACCCCTCCACTTT. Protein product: CANTKGRGDNSPLHF. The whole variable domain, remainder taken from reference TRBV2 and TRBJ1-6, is EPEVTQTPSHQVTQMGQEVILRCVPISNHLYFYWYRQILGQKVEFLVSFYNNEISEKSEIFDDQFSVERPDGSNFTLKIRSTKLEDSAMYFCANTKGRGDNSPLHFGNGTRLTVT.

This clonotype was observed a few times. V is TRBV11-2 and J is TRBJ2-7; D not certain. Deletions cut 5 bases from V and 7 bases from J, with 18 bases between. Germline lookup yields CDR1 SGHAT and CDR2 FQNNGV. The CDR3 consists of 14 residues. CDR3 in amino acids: CASSPNPGRLEQYF. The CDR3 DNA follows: TGTGCCAGCAGCCCCAACCCAGGCCGTCTTGAGCAGTACTTC.

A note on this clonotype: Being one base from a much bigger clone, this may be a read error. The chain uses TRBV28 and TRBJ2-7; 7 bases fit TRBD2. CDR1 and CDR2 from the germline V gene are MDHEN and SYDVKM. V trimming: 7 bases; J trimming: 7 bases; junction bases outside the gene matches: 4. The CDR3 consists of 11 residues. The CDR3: CASTTSVEQYF. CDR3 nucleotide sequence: TGTGCCAGCACCACTAGCGTTGAGCAGTACTTC.

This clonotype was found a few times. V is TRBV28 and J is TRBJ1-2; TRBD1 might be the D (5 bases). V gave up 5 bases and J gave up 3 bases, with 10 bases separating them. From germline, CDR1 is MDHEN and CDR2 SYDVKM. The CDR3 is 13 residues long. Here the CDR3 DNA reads TGTGCCAGCAGTGTGGGGACTCACTATGGCTACACCTTC. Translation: CASSVGTHYGYTF.

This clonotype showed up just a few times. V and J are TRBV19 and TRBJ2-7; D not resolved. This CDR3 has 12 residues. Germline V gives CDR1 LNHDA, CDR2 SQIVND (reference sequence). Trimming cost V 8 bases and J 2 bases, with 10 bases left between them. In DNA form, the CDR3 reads TGTGCCAGTGGGCAAGCTGCCTACGAGCAGTACTTC. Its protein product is CASGQAAYEQYF.

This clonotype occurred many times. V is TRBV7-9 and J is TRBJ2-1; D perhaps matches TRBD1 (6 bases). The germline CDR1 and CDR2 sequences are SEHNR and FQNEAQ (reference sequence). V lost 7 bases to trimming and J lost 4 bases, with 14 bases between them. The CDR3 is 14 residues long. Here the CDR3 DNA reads TGTGCCAGCAAAGGGACAACTCTTTACAATGAGCAGTTCTTC. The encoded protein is CASKGTTLYNEQFF. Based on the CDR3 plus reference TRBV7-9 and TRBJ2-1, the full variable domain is DTGVSQNPRHKITKRGQNVTFRCDPISEHNRLYWYRQTLGQGPEFLTYFQNEAQLEKSRLLSDRFSAERPKGSFSTLEIQRTEQGDSAMYLCASKGTTLYNEQFFGPGTRLTVL.

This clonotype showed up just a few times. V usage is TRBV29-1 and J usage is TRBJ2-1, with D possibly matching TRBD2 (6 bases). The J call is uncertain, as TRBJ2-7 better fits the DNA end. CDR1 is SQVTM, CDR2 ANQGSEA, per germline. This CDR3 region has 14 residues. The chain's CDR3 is CSVTGTHTYNEQYF. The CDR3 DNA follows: TGCAGCGTGACCGGGACTCACACCTACAATGAGCAGTACTTC.

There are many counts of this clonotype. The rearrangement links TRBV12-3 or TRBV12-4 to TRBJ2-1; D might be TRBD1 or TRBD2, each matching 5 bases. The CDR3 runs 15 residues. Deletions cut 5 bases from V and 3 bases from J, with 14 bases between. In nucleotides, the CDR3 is TGTGCCAGCAGTCCCCGCGAGGGGCTCTACAATGAGCAGTTCTTC. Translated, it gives CASSPREGLYNEQFF.

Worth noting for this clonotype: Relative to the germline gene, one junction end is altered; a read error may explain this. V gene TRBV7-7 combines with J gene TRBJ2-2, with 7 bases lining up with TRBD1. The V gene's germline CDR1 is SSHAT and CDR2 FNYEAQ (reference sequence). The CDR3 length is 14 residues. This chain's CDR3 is CASSRDRAAGELFF. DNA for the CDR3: TGTGCTAGCAGCCGAGACAGGGCGGCCGGGGAGCTGTTTTTT.

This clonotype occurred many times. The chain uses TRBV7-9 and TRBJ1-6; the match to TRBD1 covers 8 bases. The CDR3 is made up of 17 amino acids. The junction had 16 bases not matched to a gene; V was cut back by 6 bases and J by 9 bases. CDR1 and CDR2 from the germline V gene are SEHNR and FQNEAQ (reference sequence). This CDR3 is CASSFADWTGSRSPLHF. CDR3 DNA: TGTGCCAGCAGTTTCGCTGACTGGACAGGGAGTCGTTCACCCCTCCACTTT.

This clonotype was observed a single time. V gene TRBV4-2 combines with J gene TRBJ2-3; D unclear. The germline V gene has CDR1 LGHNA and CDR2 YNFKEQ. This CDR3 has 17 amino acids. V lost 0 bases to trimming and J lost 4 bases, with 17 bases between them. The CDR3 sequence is CASSQEGRAAASDTQYF. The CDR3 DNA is TGTGCCAGCAGCCAAGAGGGTCGGGCTGCTGCGTCAGATACGCAGTATTTT.

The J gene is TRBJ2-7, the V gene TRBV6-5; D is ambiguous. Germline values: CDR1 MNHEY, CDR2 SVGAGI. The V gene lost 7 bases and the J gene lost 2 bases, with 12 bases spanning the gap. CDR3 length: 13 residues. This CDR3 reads CASTVSTTYEQYF. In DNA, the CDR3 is TGTGCCAGCACCGTCTCAACTACCTACGAGCAGTACTTC.

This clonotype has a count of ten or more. As DNA, the CDR3 is TGTGCCAGCAGTGAACCCCCTAGCGATGAGCAGTTCTTC. Its translation: CASSEPPSDEQFF. The chain links TRBV25-1 to TRBJ2-1; D might be TRBD2 (6 bases). This CDR3 comprises 13 residues. V was shortened by 2 bases and J by 8 bases, with 10 bases between the two germline ends. Germline lookup yields CDR1 MGHDK and CDR2 SYGVNS.

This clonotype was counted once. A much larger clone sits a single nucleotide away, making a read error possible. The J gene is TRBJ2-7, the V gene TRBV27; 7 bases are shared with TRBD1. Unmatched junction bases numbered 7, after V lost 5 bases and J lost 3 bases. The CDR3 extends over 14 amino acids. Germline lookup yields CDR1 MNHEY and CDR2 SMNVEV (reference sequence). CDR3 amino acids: CASSVSRGFYEQYF. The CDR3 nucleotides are TGTGCCAGCAGTGTAAGCAGGGGGTTCTACGAGCAGTACTTC.